Described below is a single T cell receptor beta chain sequence and its context. The method was immunoSEQ multiplex PCR; TCRdb's version includes in-frame clones alone and lacks a portion of them. There are 75,000 to 85,000 clones in the sample; approximately 96% occur only once, and roughly 0.4% lies in the top ten. The sample originates from a study of technical replicates of blood from several donors. This CDR3 is built from 16 residues. Germline CDR1 is SGHVS and CDR2 is FNYEAQ. Trimming pared 1 base from V and 4 bases from J, leaving 11 bases between. Sequencing used T cells isolated from PBMCs. This sequence was found in a human donor in good health. This chain connects TRBV7-6 to TRBJ2-6, with D tentatively TRBD1 (6 bases). The CDR3 bases are TGTGCCAGCAGCTTAGGGGCGACAGGAGGGGCCAACGTCCTGACTTTC. Amino acids: CASSLGATGGANVLTF.